This T cell receptor beta chain was sequenced in a study of regulatory T cells in long-lasting Graves disease. Combining iRepertoire HTBI primers with Arm-PCR of CDR3 regions, the authors built TCR beta libraries. TCRdb independently ran MiXCR on the multiplex PCR reads; one entry per CDR3 protein. The profile shows roughly 500,000 distinct CDR3 sequences, 22% of them singletons. This clonotype came up a few times. This sample's time point: persistent/refractory GD, antithyroid drugs over 5 years with positive TRAb. PBMCs provided the RNA from which the TCR library was made. Germline trimming cut 2 bases from V and 5 bases from J; bases unmatched to any gene: 8. This CDR3 region has 17 residues. From germline, CDR1 is SGHVS and CDR2 FNYEAQ.

This clonotype was obtained from a female donor with Graves disease. Sequencing used peripheral blood mononuclear cells (PBMCs), obtained when the disease was refractory, from a patient treated with antithyroid drugs. The chain carries TRBV7-6 and TRBJ2-2, with 10 positions matching TRBD2. The CDR3 nucleotides read TGTGCCAGCAGCTTAAGGGCTAGCGGGAGCGGAACCGGGGAGCTGTTTTTT. It specifies CASSLRASGSGTGELFF.